Sequencing of this TCR beta chain was carried out in a study of T cell responses to AZD1222 COVID-19 vaccine. Whole-study findings and limits: The study identified only five or six AZD1222 recipients as seropositive at baseline. Repertoire sampling occurred only after the peak T cell response. A mostly white British donor set with more females was recruited, and clonal diversity was possibly underestimated.

CDR3 size: 16 residues. The germline V and J ends were trimmed by 4 bases and 0 bases, with 14 bases remaining between them. Germline V gives CDR1 SGHTA, CDR2 FQGNSA. This clone appeared once. Its antigen is as yet unknown. TCRdb's copy holds only in-frame clones and misses some; the assay was immunoSEQ multiplex PCR. Of some 150,000 clones in the sample, around nine tenths were seen once. The V gene is TRBV7-2, the J gene TRBJ2-3; D is undetermined. The sample consisted of peripheral blood, taken 28 days after the second AZD1222 dose. The source of this sequence is an adult who received the AZD1222 COVID-19 vaccine. CDR3: CASSSPHFLSTDTQYF. CDR3 nucleotide sequence: TGTGCCAGCAGCTCCCCGCATTTCCTAAGCACAGATACGCAGTATTTT.